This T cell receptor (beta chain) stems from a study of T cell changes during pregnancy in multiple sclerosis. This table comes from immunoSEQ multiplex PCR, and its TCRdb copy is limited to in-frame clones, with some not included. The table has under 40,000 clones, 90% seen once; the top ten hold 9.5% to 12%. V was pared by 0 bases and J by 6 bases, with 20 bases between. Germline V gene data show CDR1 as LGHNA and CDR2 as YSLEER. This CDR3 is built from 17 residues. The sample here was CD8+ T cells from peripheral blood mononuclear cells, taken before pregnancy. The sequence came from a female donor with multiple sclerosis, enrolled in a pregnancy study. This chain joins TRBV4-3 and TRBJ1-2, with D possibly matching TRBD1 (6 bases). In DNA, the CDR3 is TGCGCCAGCAGCCAAGATCGGTGGCAGGGGTCAACCAATGGCTACACCTTC. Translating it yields CASSQDRWQGSTNGYTF.